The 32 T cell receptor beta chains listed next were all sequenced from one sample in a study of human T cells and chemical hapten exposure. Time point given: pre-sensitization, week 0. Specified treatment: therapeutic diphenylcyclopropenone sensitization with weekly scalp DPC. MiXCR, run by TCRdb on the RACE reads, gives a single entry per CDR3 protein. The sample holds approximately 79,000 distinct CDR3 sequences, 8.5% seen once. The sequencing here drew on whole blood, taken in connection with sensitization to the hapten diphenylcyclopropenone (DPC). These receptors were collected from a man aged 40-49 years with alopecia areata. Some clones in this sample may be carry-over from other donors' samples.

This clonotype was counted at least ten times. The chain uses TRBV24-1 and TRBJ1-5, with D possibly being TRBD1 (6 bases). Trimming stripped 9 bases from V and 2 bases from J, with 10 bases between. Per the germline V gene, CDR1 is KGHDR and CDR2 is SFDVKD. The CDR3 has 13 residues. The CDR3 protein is CATARQGNQPQHF. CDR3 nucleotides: TGTGCCACCGCCCGACAGGGCAATCAGCCCCAGCATTTT.

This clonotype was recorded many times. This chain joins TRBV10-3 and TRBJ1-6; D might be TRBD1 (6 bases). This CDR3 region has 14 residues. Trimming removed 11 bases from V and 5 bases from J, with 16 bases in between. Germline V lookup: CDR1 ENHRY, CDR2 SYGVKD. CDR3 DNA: TGTGCCGCACGAGGGGGTCTGGATAATTCACCCCTCCACTTT. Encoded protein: CAARGGLDNSPLHF.

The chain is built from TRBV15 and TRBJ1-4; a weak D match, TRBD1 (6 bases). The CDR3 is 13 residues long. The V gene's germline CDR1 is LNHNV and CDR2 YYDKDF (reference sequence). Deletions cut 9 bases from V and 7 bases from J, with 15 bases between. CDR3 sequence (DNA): TGTGCCACTTACAGGGAAGGCGGTGAAAAACTGTTTTTT. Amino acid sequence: CATYREGGEKLFF.

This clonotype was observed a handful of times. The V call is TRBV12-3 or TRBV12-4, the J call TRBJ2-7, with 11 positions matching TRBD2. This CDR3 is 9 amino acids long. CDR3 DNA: TGTGCCAGCACCCGACTAGCGGGAGTC. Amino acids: CASTRLAGV.

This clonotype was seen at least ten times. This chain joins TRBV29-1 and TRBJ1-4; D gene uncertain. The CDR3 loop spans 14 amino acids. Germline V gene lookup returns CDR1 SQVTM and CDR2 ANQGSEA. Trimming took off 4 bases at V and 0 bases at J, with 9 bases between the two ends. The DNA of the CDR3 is TGCAGCGTTGCCCCCCAGGCAACTAATGAAAAACTGTTTTTT. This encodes CSVAPQATNEKLFF.

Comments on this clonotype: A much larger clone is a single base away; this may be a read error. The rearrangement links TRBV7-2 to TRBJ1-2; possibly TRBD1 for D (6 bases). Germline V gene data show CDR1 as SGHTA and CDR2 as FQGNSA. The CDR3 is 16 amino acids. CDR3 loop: CVSSFAGGASNYGYTF. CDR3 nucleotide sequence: TGTGTCAGCAGCTTCGCGGGGGGGGCGAGCAACTATGGCTACACCTTC.

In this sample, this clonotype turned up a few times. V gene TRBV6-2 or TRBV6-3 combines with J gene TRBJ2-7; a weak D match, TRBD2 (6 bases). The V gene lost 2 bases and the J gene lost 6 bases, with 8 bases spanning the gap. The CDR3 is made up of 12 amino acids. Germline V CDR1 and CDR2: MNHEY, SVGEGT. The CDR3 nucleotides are TGTGCCAGCAGTTACGTGGGAGGCGAGCAGTACGTC. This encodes CASSYVGGEQYV.

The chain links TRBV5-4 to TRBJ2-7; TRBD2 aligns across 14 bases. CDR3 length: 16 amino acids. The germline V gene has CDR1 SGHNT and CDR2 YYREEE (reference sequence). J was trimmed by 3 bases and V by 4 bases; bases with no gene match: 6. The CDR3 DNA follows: TGTGCCAGCAGCCAGGGACTAGCGGGAGTTCTCTACGAGCAGTACTTC. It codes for CASSQGLAGVLYEQYF.

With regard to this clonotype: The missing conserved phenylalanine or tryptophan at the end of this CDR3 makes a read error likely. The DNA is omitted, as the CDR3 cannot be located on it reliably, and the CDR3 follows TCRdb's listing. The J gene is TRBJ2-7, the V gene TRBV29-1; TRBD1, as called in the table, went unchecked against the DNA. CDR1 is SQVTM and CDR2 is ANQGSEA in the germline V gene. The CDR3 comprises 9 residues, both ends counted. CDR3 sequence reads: CRPLGHRGS.

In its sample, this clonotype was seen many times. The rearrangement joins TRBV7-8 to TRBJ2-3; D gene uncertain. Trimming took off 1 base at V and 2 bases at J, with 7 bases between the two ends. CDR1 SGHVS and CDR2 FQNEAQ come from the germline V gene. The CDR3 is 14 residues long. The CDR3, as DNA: TGTGCCAGCAGCTTAGTGGGATTCACAGATACGCAGTATTTT. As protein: CASSLVGFTDTQYF.

The CDR3 coding sequence is TGTGCCAGCAGCTTTAGTATCACGGGGGCCGAAGTTCCTTCGTGGGCCCAGCATTTT. Translation gives CASSFSITGAEVPSWAQHF. The chain is built from TRBV7-8 and TRBJ1-5, with D perhaps TRBD1 (6 bases). Germline CDR1 reads SGHVS; CDR2 reads FQNEAQ. The CDR3 is made up of 19 amino acids. V lost 3 bases and J 11 bases, leaving 32 bases between the germline ends.

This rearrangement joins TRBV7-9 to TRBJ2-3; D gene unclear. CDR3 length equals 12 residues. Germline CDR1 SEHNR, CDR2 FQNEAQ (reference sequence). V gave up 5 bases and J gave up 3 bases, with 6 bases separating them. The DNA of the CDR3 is TGTGCCAGCAGCCCCTGGACAGATACGCAGTATTTT. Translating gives CASSPWTDTQYF.

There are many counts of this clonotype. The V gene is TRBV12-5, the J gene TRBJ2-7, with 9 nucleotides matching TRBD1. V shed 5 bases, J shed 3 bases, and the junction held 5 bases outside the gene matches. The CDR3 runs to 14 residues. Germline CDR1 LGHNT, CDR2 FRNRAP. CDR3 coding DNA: TGTGCTAGTGGTCCCGGGACAGGGATCTACGAGCAGTACGTC. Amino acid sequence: CASGPGTGIYEQYV.

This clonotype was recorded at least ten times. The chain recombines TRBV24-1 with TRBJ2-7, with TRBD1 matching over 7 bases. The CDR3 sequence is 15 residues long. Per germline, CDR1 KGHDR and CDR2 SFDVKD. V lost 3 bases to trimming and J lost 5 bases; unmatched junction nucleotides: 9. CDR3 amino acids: CATSDDDRDKDEQYV. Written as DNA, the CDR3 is TGTGCCACCAGTGATGATGACAGGGATAAGGACGAGCAGTACGTC.

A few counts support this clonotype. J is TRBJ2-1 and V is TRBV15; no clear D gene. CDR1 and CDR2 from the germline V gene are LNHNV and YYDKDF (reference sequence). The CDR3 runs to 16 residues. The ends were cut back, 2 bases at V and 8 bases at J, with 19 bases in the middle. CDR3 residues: CATSRPPSAGTDEQFF. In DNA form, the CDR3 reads TGTGCCACCAGCAGACCCCCTAGTGCAGGAACCGATGAGCAGTTCTTC.

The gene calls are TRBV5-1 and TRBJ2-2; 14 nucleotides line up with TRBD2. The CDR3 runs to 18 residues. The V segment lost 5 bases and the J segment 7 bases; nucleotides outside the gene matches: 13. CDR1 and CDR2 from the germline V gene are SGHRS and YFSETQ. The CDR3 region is CASRGPRGTSGSHGELFF. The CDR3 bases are TGCGCCAGCAGGGGCCCCCGAGGGACTAGCGGGAGCCACGGGGAGCTGTTTTTT.

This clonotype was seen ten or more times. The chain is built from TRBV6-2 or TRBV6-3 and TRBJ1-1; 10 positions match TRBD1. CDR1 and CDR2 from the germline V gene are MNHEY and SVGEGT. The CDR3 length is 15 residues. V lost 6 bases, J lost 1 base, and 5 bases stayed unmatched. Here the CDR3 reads CASRGQGISNTEAFF. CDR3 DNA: TGTGCCAGCAGGGGACAGGGGATTTCGAACACTGAAGCTTTCTTT.

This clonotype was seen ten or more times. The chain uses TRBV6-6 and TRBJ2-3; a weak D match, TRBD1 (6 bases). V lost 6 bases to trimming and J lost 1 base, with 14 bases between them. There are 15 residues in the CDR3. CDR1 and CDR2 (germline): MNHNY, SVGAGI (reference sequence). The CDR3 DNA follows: TGTGCCAGCAGCATACAGGGTGCTGGCACAGATACGCAGTATTTT. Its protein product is CASSIQGAGTDTQYF.

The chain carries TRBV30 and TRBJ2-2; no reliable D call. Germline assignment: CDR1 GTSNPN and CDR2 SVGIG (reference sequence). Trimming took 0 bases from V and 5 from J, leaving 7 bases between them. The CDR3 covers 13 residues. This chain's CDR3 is CAWSVQMTGELFF. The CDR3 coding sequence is TGTGCCTGGAGTGTACAGATGACCGGGGAGCTGTTTTTT.

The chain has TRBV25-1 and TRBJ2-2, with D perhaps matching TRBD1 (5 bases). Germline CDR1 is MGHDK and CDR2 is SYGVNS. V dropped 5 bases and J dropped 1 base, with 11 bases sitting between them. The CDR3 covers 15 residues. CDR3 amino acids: CASSTTGKNTGELFF. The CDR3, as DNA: TGTGCCAGCAGTACTACAGGAAAGAACACCGGGGAGCTGTTTTTT.

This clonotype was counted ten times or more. The CDR3 protein is CASSPGTANQPQHF. Here the CDR3 DNA reads TGTGCCAGCAGTCCCGGGACAGCTAATCAGCCCCAGCATTTT. The chain combines TRBV12-3 or TRBV12-4 with TRBJ1-5; 7 bases are a match to TRBD1. V gave up 5 bases and J gave up 4 bases; unmatched junction bases: 5. CDR3 length equals 14 residues.

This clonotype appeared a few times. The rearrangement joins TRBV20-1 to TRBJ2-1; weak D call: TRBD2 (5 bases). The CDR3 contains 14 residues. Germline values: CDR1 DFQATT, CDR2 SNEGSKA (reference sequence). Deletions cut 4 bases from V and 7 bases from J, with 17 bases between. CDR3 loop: CSANPRVGMNEQFF. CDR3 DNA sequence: TGCAGTGCTAACCCGCGGGTCGGGATGAATGAGCAGTTCTTC.

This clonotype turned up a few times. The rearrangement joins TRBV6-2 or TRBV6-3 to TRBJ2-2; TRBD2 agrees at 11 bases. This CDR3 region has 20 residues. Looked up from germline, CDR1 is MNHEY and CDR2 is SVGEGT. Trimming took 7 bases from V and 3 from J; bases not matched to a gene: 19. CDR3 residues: CASISAAGPTSGRDTGELFF. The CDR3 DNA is TGTGCCAGCATTTCAGCGGCGGGTCCCACTAGCGGGAGAGACACCGGGGAGCTGTTTTTT.

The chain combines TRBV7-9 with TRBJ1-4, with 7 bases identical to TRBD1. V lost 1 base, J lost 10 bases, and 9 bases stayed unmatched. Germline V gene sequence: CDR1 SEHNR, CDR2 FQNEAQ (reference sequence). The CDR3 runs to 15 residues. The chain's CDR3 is CASSLGDSRDGKLFF. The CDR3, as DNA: TGTGCCAGCAGCTTAGGGGACAGCCGGGATGGAAAACTGTTTTTT.

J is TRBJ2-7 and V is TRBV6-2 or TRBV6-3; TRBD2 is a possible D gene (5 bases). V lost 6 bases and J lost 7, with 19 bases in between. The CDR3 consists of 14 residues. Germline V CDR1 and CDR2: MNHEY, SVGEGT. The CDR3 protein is CASSDRLRGFEQYF. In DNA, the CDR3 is TGTGCCAGCAGCGACCGACTACGAGGTTTTGAGCAGTACTTC.

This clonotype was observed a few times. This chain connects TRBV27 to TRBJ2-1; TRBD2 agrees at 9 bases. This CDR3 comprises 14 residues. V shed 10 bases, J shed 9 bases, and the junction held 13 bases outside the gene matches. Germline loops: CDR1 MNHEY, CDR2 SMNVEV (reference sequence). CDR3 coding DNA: TGTGCCACAAATGGACTAGCGAGGAAGGGTGAGCAGTTCTTC. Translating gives CATNGLARKGEQFF.

The chain's CDR3 is CASSHPPMNTEAFF. The CDR3 DNA reads as TGTGCCAGCAGCCACCCTCCCATGAACACTGAAGCTTTCTTT. V is TRBV5-6 and J is TRBJ1-1, with D unclear. CDR1 SGHDT and CDR2 YYEEEE come from the germline V gene. V dropped 4 bases and J dropped 0 bases, with 10 bases sitting between them. The length of the CDR3 is 14 residues.

The CDR3 reads CASSFGGTGANVLTF. CDR3 sequence (DNA): TGTGCCAGCAGCTTCGGGGGTACTGGGGCCAACGTCCTGACTTTC. The chain employs TRBV7-9 and TRBJ2-6; possible D gene TRBD2, 6 bases. V lost 3 bases to trimming and J lost 2 bases, with 8 bases between them. Germline V gene sequence: CDR1 SEHNR, CDR2 FQNEAQ (reference sequence). The CDR3 length is 15 residues.

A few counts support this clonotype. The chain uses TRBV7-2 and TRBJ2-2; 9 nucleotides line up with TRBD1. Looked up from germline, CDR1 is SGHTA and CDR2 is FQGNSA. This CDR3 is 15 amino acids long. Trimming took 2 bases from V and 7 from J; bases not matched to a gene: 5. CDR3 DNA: TGTGCCAGCAGCTTATTACAGGGGGCAGGCGGGGAGCTGTTTTTT. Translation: CASSLLQGAGGELFF.

The CDR3 sequence: CASSRPAGTGHF. CDR3 DNA: TGTGCCAGCAGCCGCCCCGCCGGGACAGGCCATTTT. The chain carries TRBV16 and TRBJ1-5, with 8 bases lining up with TRBD1. Germline CDR1 is KGHSY and CDR2 is FQNENV. This CDR3 contains 12 residues. Losses at the gene ends were 4 bases for V and 16 bases for J; bases not matched to a gene: 9.

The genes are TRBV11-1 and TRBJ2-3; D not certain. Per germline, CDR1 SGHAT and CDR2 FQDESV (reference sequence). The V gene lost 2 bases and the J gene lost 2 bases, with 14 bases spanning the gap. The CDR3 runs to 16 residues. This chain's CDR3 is CASSLSLEQVTDTQYF. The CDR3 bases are TGTGCCAGCAGCTTATCATTGGAGCAAGTCACAGATACGCAGTATTTT.

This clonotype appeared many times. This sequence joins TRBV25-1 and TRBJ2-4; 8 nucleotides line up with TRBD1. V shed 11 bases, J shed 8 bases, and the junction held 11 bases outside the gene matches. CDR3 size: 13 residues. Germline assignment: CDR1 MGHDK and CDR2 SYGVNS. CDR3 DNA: TGTGCCTCGAGTACAGGGGGAACGGACATTCAGTACTTC. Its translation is CASSTGGTDIQYF.